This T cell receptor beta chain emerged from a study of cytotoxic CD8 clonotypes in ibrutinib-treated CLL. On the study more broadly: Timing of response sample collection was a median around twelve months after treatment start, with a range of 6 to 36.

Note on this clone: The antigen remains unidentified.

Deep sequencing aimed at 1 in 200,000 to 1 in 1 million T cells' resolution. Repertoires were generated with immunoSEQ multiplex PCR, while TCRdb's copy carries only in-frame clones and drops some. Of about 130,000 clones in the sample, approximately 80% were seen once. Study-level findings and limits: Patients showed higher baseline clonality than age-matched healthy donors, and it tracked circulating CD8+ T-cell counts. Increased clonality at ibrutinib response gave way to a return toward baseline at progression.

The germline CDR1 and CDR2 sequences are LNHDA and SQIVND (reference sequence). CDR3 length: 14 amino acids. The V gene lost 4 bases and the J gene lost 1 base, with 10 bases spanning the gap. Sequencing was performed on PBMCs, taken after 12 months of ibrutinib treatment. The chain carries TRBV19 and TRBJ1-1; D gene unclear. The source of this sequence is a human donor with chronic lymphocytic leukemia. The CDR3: CASSNHYRNTEAFF. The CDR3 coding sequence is TGTGCCAGTAGTAACCACTACCGGAACACTGAAGCTTTCTTT.